This T cell receptor beta chain was recovered during a study of PD-1 blockade in classical Hodgkin lymphoma. As concerns this clone: Its antigen is unknown.

General study points: Any patient who commenced nivolumab under 1 year after ASCT was excluded. CD4+ but not CD8+ TCR diversity rose significantly by C4D1. No one has yet defined what causes the repertoire differences, which may be disease activity or prior therapy. The baseline diversity of complete responders showed similarity to that of newly diagnosed patients.

The CDR3 runs 15 residues. The V gene's germline CDR1 is MGHDK and CDR2 SYGVNS. The germline V and J ends were trimmed by 6 bases and 0 bases, with 11 bases remaining between them. Sequencing was performed with immunoSEQ multiplex PCR; in TCRdb, only in-frame clones are kept and a portion is missing. The sample has some 21,000 clones; around 85% are singletons. Time point reported: cycle 4 day 1 (C4D1), after less than seven weeks of nivolumab. All patients relapsed after autologous stem cell transplantation, and brentuximab vedotin exposure varied. V is TRBV25-1 and J is TRBJ1-4, with unresolved D. Specimen: peripheral blood mononuclear cells (PBMCs), collected before the fourth cycle of nivolumab. The receptor was derived from a human donor with classical Hodgkin lymphoma. Here the CDR3 reads CASSFRASTNEKLFF. The CDR3 DNA follows: TGTGCCAGCAGCTTCCGGGCCTCAACTAATGAAAAACTGTTTTTT.